This T cell receptor (beta chain) was retrieved from a study of CD8+CD57+ T cells in acquired aplastic anemia. Background on the study: Sorted cells (CD4+ and CD8+) yielded DNA amounts that averaged approximately 3.2 ug. Findings and limits, study-wide: No significant patient-versus-control difference appeared in CD8+ Simpson's diversity. Patients and controls shared under 30 CD8+ CDR3 sequences, highly expressed in patients.

This clonotype was counted at least ten times. Its antigen is not known. The use of genomic DNA as template underpinned the TCR beta VDJ and CDR3 profiling. TCRdb reprocessed the reads via MiXCR and lists one record per CDR3 protein. Counted here are roughly 300,000 distinct CDR3 sequences, 50% to 70% occurring once; the ten biggest clones make up 6.5% to 10%. Trimming cost V 6 bases and J 3 bases; bases outside gene matches: 13. The CDR3 totals 16 residues. Sequences were obtained from sorted CD4+, CD8+, or CD8+CD57+ T cells (not recorded which) from PBMCs. The sequence came from a human donor with severe aplastic anemia or a healthy control (not recorded which). This chain connects TRBV12-3 or TRBV12-4 to TRBJ2-7; 8 bases line up with TRBD2. CDR3 coding DNA: TGTGCCAGCAGGCCCGGATCGCGGGGGGCCTTCTACGAGCAGTACTTC. Its protein product is CASRPGSRGAFYEQYF.